These 16 T cell receptor beta chains were sequenced from one sample in a study of T cell changes during pregnancy in multiple sclerosis. TCRdb's copy holds only in-frame clones and misses some; the assay was immunoSEQ multiplex PCR. Of around 60,000 clones listed, more than 80% are singletons. The input for sequencing was CD4+ T cells from peripheral blood mononuclear cells, taken after pregnancy. These receptors were obtained from a female donor in good health, enrolled as a control in a pregnancy study.

This clone was detected once. The rearrangement links TRBV6-5 to TRBJ2-5; unclear D gene. The ends were cut back, 3 bases at V and 6 bases at J, with 14 bases in the middle. Per germline, CDR1 MNHEY and CDR2 SVGAGI. The CDR3 extends over 14 amino acids. CDR3 residues: CASSYRPRGQTQYF. In DNA, the CDR3 is TGTGCCAGCAGTTATAGGCCCCGTGGGCAGACCCAGTACTTC.

The CDR3 DNA reads TGTGCCATCAACAGGGGTAATTATGAAAAACTGTTTTTT. Protein: CAINRGNYEKLFF. V is TRBV28 and J is TRBJ1-4, with 7 positions matching TRBD1. J lost 6 bases, V lost 10 bases, and 8 bases had no gene match. This CDR3 region has 13 residues. Per germline, CDR1 MDHEN and CDR2 SYDVKM.

The chain carries TRBV25-1 and TRBJ2-2, with D maybe TRBD1 (5 bases). Germline-derived CDR1 and CDR2 are MGHDK and SYGVNS. V lost 9 bases, J lost 3 bases, and 17 bases lay in between. This CDR3 contains 15 residues. The chain's CDR3 is CASTKWQGDTGELFF. The CDR3 DNA follows: TGTGCCAGTACCAAGTGGCAGGGCGACACCGGGGAGCTGTTTTTT.

This clone was found once. The chain couples TRBV5-4 to TRBJ2-3, with D unclear. The CDR3 is 13 amino acids. V gave up 2 bases and J gave up 2 bases, with 6 bases separating them. CDR1 and CDR2 (germline): SGHNT, YYREEE (reference sequence). The CDR3 sequence is CASSFLFTDTQYF. Here the CDR3 DNA reads TGTGCCAGCAGCTTCCTTTTCACAGATACGCAGTATTTT.

This chain connects TRBV11-3 to TRBJ1-1; D call uncertain. Trimming cost V 0 bases and J 8 bases, with 7 bases left between them. The CDR3 is 12 residues long. Germline assignment: CDR1 SGHNT and CDR2 YENEEA. CDR3 nucleotides: TGTGCCAGCAGCTTAGAAGTGACAGAAGCTTTCTTT. Its translation is CASSLEVTEAFF.

V and J are TRBV7-6 and TRBJ1-5, with unresolved D. V lost 1 base to trimming and J lost 7 bases, with 11 bases between them. Germline-derived CDR1 and CDR2 are SGHVS and FNYEAQ. This CDR3 spans 14 amino acids. In DNA, the CDR3 is TGTGCCAGCAGCTTAGGGGTAGCCGAGCAGCCCCAGCATTTT. Amino acid sequence: CASSLGVAEQPQHF.

The chain is built from TRBV2 and TRBJ1-5; D perhaps matches TRBD1 (5 bases). From germline, CDR1 is SNHLY and CDR2 FYNNEI. V was shortened by 5 bases and J by 1 base, with 12 bases between the two germline ends. The CDR3 sequence is 15 residues long. The CDR3 DNA sequence: TGTGCCAGCAGTTACGACAGAAGAAGCAATCAGCCCCAGCATTTT. It yields the protein CASSYDRRSNQPQHF.

The genes are TRBV7-2 and TRBJ2-3; perhaps TRBD2 as D (5 bases). The ends were cut back, 4 bases at V and 2 bases at J, with 16 bases in the middle. The CDR3 has 16 amino acids. From germline, CDR1 is SGHTA and CDR2 FQGNSA. The CDR3 DNA reads as TGTGCCAGCAGCTCCGACGGGCCGGGAAACACAGATACGCAGTATTTT. Translated: CASSSDGPGNTDTQYF.

Written as DNA, the CDR3 is TGTGCCAGCTCAGCGAATGACAGGGGCCTAAACACCATATATTTT. This translates into CASSANDRGLNTIYF. This sequence joins TRBV18 and TRBJ1-3, with 8 bases identical to TRBD1. V lost 5 bases to trimming and J lost 6 bases; unmatched junction nucleotides: 9. The CDR3 runs to 15 residues. CDR1 is KGHSH, CDR2 LQKENI, per germline.

This chain joins TRBV6-5 and TRBJ2-7, with D possibly matching TRBD1 (6 bases). V was shortened by 0 bases and J by 7 bases, with 10 bases between the two germline ends. The CDR3 totals 13 residues. The germline CDR1 and CDR2 sequences are MNHEY and SVGAGI. The CDR3: CASSYSTGVEQYF. CDR3 nucleotide sequence: TGTGCCAGCAGTTACTCGACAGGCGTGGAGCAGTACTTC.

The chain couples TRBV11-2 to TRBJ2-7, with 10 bases lining up with TRBD1. Unmatched junction bases numbered 8, after V lost 3 bases and J lost 3 bases. The CDR3 spans 16 residues. The germline CDR1 and CDR2 sequences are SGHAT and FQNNGV. CDR3 in amino acids: CASSFDPGQGFYEQYF. The CDR3 DNA is TGTGCCAGCAGCTTCGACCCGGGACAGGGGTTCTACGAGCAGTACTTC.

This clone was detected once. This sequence joins TRBV18 and TRBJ2-7; 7 bases match TRBD1. Germline assignment: CDR1 KGHSH and CDR2 LQKENI. J lost 4 bases, V lost 6 bases, and 12 bases had no gene match. CDR3 length: 15 residues. DNA for the CDR3: TGTGCCAGCTCCCCGACAACAGGGGAGATGTACGAGCAGTACTTC. Protein: CASSPTTGEMYEQYF.

This clone was seen a single time. The chain combines TRBV15 with TRBJ2-5; tentatively, D is TRBD2 (6 bases). There are 14 residues in the CDR3. With 4 bases removed from V and 7 bases from J, the gap between germline ends came to 16 bases. The germline CDR1 and CDR2 sequences are LNHNV and YYDKDF (reference sequence). The CDR3 loop is CATSTGGVYGTQYF. The CDR3 DNA reads as TGTGCCACCAGCACGGGCGGGGTTTATGGGACCCAGTACTTC.

V is TRBV5-6 and J is TRBJ2-2, with a possible D match to TRBD1 (6 bases). Germline CDR1 SGHDT, CDR2 YYEEEE. With 5 bases removed from V and 1 base from J, the gap between germline ends came to 15 bases. The CDR3 sequence is 16 residues long. The CDR3 loop is CASSPISTGNTGELFF. CDR3 DNA sequence: TGTGCCAGCAGTCCCATTTCGACAGGGAACACCGGGGAGCTGTTTTTT.

The V gene is TRBV4-1, the J gene TRBJ2-7; 10 nucleotides align to TRBD1. The V gene's germline CDR1 is MGHRA and CDR2 YSYEKL. The junction had 6 bases not matched to a gene; V was cut back by 1 base and J by 6 bases. The CDR3 consists of 15 residues. The DNA for the CDR3 is TGCGCCAGCAGCCAAGGACAGGGGGCCCTCCGCGAGCAGTACTTC. It codes for CASSQGQGALREQYF.

The rearrangement joins TRBV5-8 to TRBJ2-3; 7 nucleotides agree with TRBD2. CDR3 size: 17 residues. Germline lookup yields CDR1 SGHTS and CDR2 YDEGEE. With V trimmed by 3 bases and J by 4 bases, 14 bases remained unmatched. The CDR3 region is CASSSMSGTNRPDTQYF. The CDR3 DNA reads TGTGCCAGCAGCTCCATGTCCGGGACTAATAGGCCAGATACGCAGTATTTT.